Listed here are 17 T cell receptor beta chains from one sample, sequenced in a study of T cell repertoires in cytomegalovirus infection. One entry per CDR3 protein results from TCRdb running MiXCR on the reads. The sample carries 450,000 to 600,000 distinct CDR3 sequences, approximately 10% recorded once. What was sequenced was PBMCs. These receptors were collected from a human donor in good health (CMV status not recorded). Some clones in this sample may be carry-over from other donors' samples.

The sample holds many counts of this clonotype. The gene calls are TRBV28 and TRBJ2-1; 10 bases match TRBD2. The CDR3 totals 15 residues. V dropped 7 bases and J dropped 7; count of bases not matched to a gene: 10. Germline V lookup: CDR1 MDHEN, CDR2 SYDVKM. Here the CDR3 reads CASTPASGSRNEQFF. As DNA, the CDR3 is TGTGCCAGCACCCCTGCTAGCGGGAGTCGGAATGAGCAGTTCTTC.

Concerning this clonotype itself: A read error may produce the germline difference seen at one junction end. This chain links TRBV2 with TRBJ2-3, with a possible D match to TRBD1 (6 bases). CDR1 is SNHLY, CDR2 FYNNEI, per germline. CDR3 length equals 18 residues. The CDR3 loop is CAQSQRGSDRFSTDTQCF. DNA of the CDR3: TGTGCCCAATCTCAAAGGGGGAGCGACAGGTTCAGCACAGATACGCAGTGTTTT.

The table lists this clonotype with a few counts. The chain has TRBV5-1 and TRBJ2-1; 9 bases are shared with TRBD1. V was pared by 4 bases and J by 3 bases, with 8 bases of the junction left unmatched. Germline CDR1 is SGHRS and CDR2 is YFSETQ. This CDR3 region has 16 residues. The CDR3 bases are TGCGCCAGCAGCATGGGACAGGGCCGGAGCTACAATGAGCAGTTCTTC. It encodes CASSMGQGRSYNEQFF.

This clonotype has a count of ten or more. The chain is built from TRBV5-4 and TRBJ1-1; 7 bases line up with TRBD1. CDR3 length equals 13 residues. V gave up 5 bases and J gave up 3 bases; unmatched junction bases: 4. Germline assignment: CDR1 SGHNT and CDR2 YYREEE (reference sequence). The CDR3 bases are TGTGCCAGCAGTTTTGACAGGGACACTGAAGCTTTCTTT. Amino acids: CASSFDRDTEAFF.

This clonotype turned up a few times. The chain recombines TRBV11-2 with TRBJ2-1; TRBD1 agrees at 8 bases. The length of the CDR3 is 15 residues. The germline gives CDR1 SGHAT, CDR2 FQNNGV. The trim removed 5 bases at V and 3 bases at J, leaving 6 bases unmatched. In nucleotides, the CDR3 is TGTGCCAGCAGCCGGGACAGGAGTATCTACAATGAGCAGTTCTTC. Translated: CASSRDRSIYNEQFF. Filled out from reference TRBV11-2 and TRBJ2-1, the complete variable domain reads EAGVAQSPRYKIIEKRQSVAFWCNPISGHATLYWYQQILGQGPKLLIQFQNNGVVDDSQLPKDRFSAERLKGVDSTLKIQPAKLEDSAVYLCASSRDRSIYNEQFFGPGTRLTVL.

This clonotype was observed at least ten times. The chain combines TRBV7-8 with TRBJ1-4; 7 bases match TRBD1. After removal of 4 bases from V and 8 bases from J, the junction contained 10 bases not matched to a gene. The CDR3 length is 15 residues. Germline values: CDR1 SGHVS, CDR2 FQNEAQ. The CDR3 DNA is TGTGCCAGCAGCTCTTACAGGGGAAGTCGAGAAAAACTGTTTTTT. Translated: CASSSYRGSREKLFF. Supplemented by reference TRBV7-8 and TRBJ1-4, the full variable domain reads GAGVSQSPRYKVAKRGQDVALRCDPISGHVSLFWYQQALGQGPEFLTYFQNEAQLDKSGLPSDRFFAERPEGSVSTLKIQRTQQEDSAVYLCASSSYRGSREKLFFGSGTQLSVL.

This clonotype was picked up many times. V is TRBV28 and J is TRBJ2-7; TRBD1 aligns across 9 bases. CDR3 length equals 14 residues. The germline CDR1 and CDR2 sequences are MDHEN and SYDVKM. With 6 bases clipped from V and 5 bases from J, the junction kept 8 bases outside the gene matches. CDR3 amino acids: CASSFRDRDNEQYF. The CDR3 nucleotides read TGTGCCAGCAGCTTCCGGGACAGGGACAACGAGCAGTACTTC.

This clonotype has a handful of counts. The CDR3 is CAWSVHLWNTEAFF. The DNA for the CDR3 is TGTGCCTGGAGTGTACATTTGTGGAACACTGAAGCTTTCTTT. This chain joins TRBV30 and TRBJ1-1; D is undetermined. The V end was cut by 0 bases, the J end by 1 base, with 9 bases between. The CDR3 runs to 14 residues. The germline V gene has CDR1 GTSNPN and CDR2 SVGIG (reference sequence). The entire variable domain, with the rest obtained from reference TRBV30 and TRBJ1-1, is as follows: SQTIHQWPATLVQPVGSPLSLECTVEGTSNPNLYWYRQAAGRGLQLLFYSVGIGQISSEVPQNLSASRPQDRQFILSSKKLLLSDSGFYLCAWSVHLWNTEAFFGQGTRLTVV.

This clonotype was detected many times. DNA for the CDR3: TGTGCTAGTGGTTTGGTAGGACAGCCCCAGCATTTT. Its protein product is CASGLVGQPQHF. This chain connects TRBV12-5 to TRBJ1-5, with no clear D. The V and J ends lost 0 bases and 7 bases respectively, with 4 bases between them. The CDR3 totals 12 residues. Germline loops: CDR1 LGHNT, CDR2 FRNRAP.

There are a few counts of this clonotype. DNA for the CDR3: TGTGCCAGCCAAGCGGACCTCAACAATGAGCAGTTCTTC. This codes for CASQADLNNEQFF. The chain combines TRBV28 with TRBJ2-1, with D possibly matching TRBD2 (5 bases). CDR1 and CDR2 (germline): MDHEN, SYDVKM. The CDR3 covers 13 residues. V lost 8 bases to trimming and J lost 5 bases, with 13 bases between them. Combining the CDR3 with reference TRBV28 and TRBJ2-1 gives the whole variable domain DVKVTQSSRYLVKRTGEKVFLECVQDMDHENMFWYRQDPGLGLRLIYFSYDVKMKEKGDIPEGYSVSREKKERFSLILESASTNQTSMYLCASQADLNNEQFFGPGTRLTVL.

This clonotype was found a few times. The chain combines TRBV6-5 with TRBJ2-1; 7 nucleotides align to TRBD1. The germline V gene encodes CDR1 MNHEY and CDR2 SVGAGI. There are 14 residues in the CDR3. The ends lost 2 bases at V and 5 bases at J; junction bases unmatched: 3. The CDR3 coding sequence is TGTGCCAGCAGTTACGGGGACAGAGACAATGAGCAGTTCTTC. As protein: CASSYGDRDNEQFF.

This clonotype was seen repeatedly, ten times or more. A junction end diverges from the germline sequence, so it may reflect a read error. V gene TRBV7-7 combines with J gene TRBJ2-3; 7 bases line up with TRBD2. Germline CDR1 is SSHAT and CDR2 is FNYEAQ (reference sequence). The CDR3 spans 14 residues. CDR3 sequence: CASSLAGRVDTQYF. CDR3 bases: TGTGCTAGCAGCTTAGCGGGTCGTGTAGATACGCAGTATTTT.

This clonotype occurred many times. The CDR3 is CASSLASGISNEQFF. CDR3 in DNA: TGTGCCAGCAGCTTGGCTAGCGGGATCTCCAATGAGCAGTTCTTC. V gene TRBV5-4 combines with J gene TRBJ2-1, with 9 positions matching TRBD2. V shed 0 bases and J 6 bases; nucleotides not matched to a gene: 4. Germline V gene data show CDR1 as SGHNT and CDR2 as YYREEE (reference sequence). The length of the CDR3 is 15 residues.

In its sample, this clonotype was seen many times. The DNA of the CDR3 is TGCAGTGCTAGTAATGCAAACGGTAATAGCAATCAGCCCCAGCATTTT. Translating it yields CSASNANGNSNQPQHF. This chain joins TRBV20-1 and TRBJ1-5; D unclear. The CDR3 sequence is 16 residues long. CDR1 and CDR2 (germline): DFQATT, SNEGSKA (reference sequence). The V end lost 3 bases, the J end lost 0 bases, and 15 bases lay between the germline ends.

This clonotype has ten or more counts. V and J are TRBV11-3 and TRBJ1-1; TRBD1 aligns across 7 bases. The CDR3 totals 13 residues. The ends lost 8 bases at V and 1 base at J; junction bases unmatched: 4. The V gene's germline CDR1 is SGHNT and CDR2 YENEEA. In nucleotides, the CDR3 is TGTGCCAGCGCTCGGACAGGGAACACTGAAGCTTTCTTT. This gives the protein CASARTGNTEAFF.

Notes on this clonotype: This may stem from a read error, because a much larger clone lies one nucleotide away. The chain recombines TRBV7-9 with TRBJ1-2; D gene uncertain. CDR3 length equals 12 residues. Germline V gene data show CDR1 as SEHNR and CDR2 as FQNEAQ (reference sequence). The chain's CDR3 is CASSERVGGYSF. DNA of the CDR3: TGTGCCAGCAGCGAGCGGGTTGGTGGCTACTCCTTC.

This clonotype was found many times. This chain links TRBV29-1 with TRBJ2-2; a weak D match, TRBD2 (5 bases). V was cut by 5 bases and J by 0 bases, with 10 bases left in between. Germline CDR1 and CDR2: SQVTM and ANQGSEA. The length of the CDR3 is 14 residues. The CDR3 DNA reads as TGCAGCGTTAAGGACTTCGCGAACACCGGGGAGCTGTTTTTT. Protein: CSVKDFANTGELFF.